Shown below are 27 T cell receptor beta chains from a single sample sequenced in a study of shared clonotypes between healthy human individuals. Sequencing used immunoSEQ multiplex PCR; TCRdb keeps in-frame clones, though not all of them. Among 850,000 to 1,100,000 clones listed, approximately 75% were seen once. The sequencing sample was made of memory CD4+ T cells from PBMCs. The sample's subset: CD45RA-negative fraction. These receptors came from a man younger than 35 in good health. Some clones in this sample may be carry-over from other donors' samples.

The chain uses TRBV5-1 and TRBJ2-2; D remains unclear. The germline V gene has CDR1 SGHRS and CDR2 YFSETQ. V dropped 0 bases and J dropped 2 bases, with 11 bases sitting between them. The CDR3 totals 16 residues. CDR3 sequence: CASSLGPQYNTGELFF. For the CDR3, the DNA is TGCGCCAGCAGCTTGGGTCCCCAATACAACACCGGGGAGCTGTTTTTT.

J is TRBJ1-2 and V is TRBV30; D is possibly TRBD1 (5 bases). This CDR3 spans 11 amino acids. Per germline, CDR1 GTSNPN and CDR2 SVGIG (reference sequence). V was pared by 2 bases and J by 7 bases, with 8 bases between. CDR3: CAWSTGPGYTF. The CDR3 DNA reads TGTGCCTGGAGTACGGGGCCTGGCTACACCTTC.

This sequence joins TRBV5-4 and TRBJ1-3; D gene unclear. The germline V gene encodes CDR1 SGHNT and CDR2 YYREEE (reference sequence). CDR3 length: 15 residues. V was cut by 4 bases and J by 4 bases, with 15 bases left in between. DNA for the CDR3: TGTGCCAGCAGCCCGCGAGAGGGATCGGGAAACACCATATATTTT. Its translation is CASSPREGSGNTIYF.

For this clone: The sample has other DNA sequences that encode this CDR3 too. The rearrangement joins TRBV28 to TRBJ2-7, with D hard to call. Germline V gene data show CDR1 as MDHEN and CDR2 as SYDVKM. The germline V and J ends were trimmed by 2 bases and 3 bases, with 8 bases remaining between them. This CDR3 is 13 amino acids long. The DNA of the CDR3 is TGTGCCAGCAGTTTAACAGCTCGCTACGAGCAGTACTTC. Protein: CASSLTARYEQYF.

The chain joins TRBV7-2 to TRBJ2-7; D unresolved. The V gene's germline CDR1 is SGHTA and CDR2 FQGNSA. This CDR3 is 13 amino acids long. V was cut by 5 bases and J by 3 bases, with 11 bases left in between. CDR3 nucleotide sequence: TGTGCCAGCAGCGAGGTCCACAGCTACGAGCAGTACTTC. Amino acid sequence: CASSEVHSYEQYF.

Comments on this clone: Other DNA sequences within the sample encode an identical CDR3. V is TRBV5-1 and J is TRBJ2-7; 8 nucleotides align to TRBD1. The CDR3 is made up of 14 amino acids. V was pared by 0 bases and J by 4 bases, with 3 bases of the junction left unmatched. CDR1 and CDR2 (germline): SGHRS, YFSETQ. The DNA of the CDR3 is TGCGCCAGCAGCTTGGGACAGGGGTATTACGAGCAGTACTTC. Translation gives CASSLGQGYYEQYF.

The chain is built from TRBV27 and TRBJ2-7; 7 bases align to TRBD1. The CDR3 has 14 residues. Looked up from germline, CDR1 is MNHEY and CDR2 is SMNVEV (reference sequence). J gave up 3 bases and V 5 bases, and 7 bases lay outside the gene matches. CDR3 region: CASSTVTGSYEQYF. Written as DNA, the CDR3 is TGTGCCAGCAGTACCGTGACAGGGAGCTACGAGCAGTACTTC.

This chain joins TRBV6-1 and TRBJ1-1; 7 positions match TRBD1. Unmatched junction bases numbered 6, after V lost 3 bases and J lost 5 bases. Germline V gives CDR1 MNHNS, CDR2 SASEGT. This CDR3 has 14 amino acids. The CDR3 nucleotides read TGTGCCAGCAGTGACCGACAGGGAGGAACTGAAGCTTTCTTT. This translates into CASSDRQGGTEAFF.

The V gene is TRBV27, the J gene TRBJ2-1; TRBD2 matches 7 bases. Germline V gene lookup returns CDR1 MNHEY and CDR2 SMNVEV (reference sequence). CDR3 length: 16 amino acids. Germline trimming cut 7 bases from V and 2 bases from J; bases unmatched to any gene: 11. Here the CDR3 DNA reads TGTGCCAGCAAGTTCGGGAGGCAGGGTCCCTACAATGAGCAGTTCTTC. It yields the protein CASKFGRQGPYNEQFF.

This chain uses TRBV29-1 with TRBJ1-1; D might be TRBD1 (5 bases). CDR1 and CDR2 from the germline V gene are SQVTM and ANQGSEA. This CDR3 contains 14 residues. The V and J ends lost 3 bases and 1 base respectively, with 12 bases between them. The CDR3 sequence is CSVDGAARNTEAFF. The CDR3 bases are TGCAGCGTTGATGGGGCAGCCAGGAACACTGAAGCTTTCTTT.

V usage is TRBV6-1 and J usage is TRBJ2-5; TRBD2 agrees at 8 bases. V lost 6 bases, J lost 1 base, and 7 bases stayed unmatched. This CDR3 has 15 residues. Germline CDR1 is MNHNS and CDR2 is SASEGT. The DNA of the CDR3 is TGTGCCAGCAGACCCCGACTAGCGCTCCAAGAGACCCAGTACTTC. Protein: CASRPRLALQETQYF.

The chain joins TRBV6-5 to TRBJ1-5, with D possibly matching TRBD1 (6 bases). V lost 6 bases to trimming and J lost 5 bases, with 11 bases between them. The CDR3 loop spans 13 amino acids. The germline gives CDR1 MNHEY, CDR2 SVGAGI. CDR3 sequence reads: CASSGTPDQPQHF. The CDR3 coding sequence is TGTGCCAGCAGCGGGACACCTGATCAGCCCCAGCATTTT.

The chain recombines TRBV10-3 with TRBJ2-7, with 12 bases that match TRBD2. The ends lost 11 bases at V and 5 bases at J; junction bases unmatched: 10. CDR3 length: 14 amino acids. CDR1 is ENHRY and CDR2 is SYGVKD in the germline V gene. The CDR3, as DNA: TGTGCCCACAGAAGCCGACTAGCGGGAGACGAGCAGTACTTC. This sequence encodes CAHRSRLAGDEQYF.

V is TRBV9 and J is TRBJ1-6, with D unresolved. CDR3 size: 15 residues. CDR1 is SGDLS and CDR2 is YYNGEE in the germline V gene. Trimming took off 1 base at V and 4 bases at J, with 9 bases between the two ends. The CDR3 bases are TGTGCCAGCAGCGTACAGTCAGGATATAATTCACCCCTCCACTTT. This encodes CASSVQSGYNSPLHF. Variable domain in full (rest from reference TRBV9 and TRBJ1-6): DSGVTQTPKHLITATGQRVTLRCSPRSGDLSVYWYQQSLDQGLQFLIQYYNGEERAKGNILERFSAQQFPDLHSELNLSSLELGDSALYFCASSVQSGYNSPLHFGNGTRLTVT.

The rearrangement uses TRBV7-3 and TRBJ2-3; 7 bases line up with TRBD2. The CDR3 loop spans 14 amino acids. V was pared by 2 bases and J by 7 bases, with 6 bases of the junction left unmatched. Germline V lookup: CDR1 SGHTA, CDR2 FQGTGA. CDR3 sequence: CASSLSLADYTQYF. The CDR3 DNA reads TGTGCCAGCAGCTTATCCCTAGCGGACTATACGCAGTATTTT.

The J gene is TRBJ2-7, the V gene TRBV7-2; 12 bases map to TRBD2. The J segment lost 7 bases and the V segment lost 5 bases, leaving 12 bases of the junction unmatched. CDR1 and CDR2 from the germline V gene are SGHTA and FQGNSA. The CDR3 runs 16 residues. The CDR3 DNA reads TGTGCCAGCAGCCCGGGCGGGCTAGCGGGAGGGCAAGAGCAGTACTTC. Encoded protein: CASSPGGLAGGQEQYF. The full variable domain, its missing parts supplied by reference TRBV7-2 and TRBJ2-7, is GAGVSQSPSNKVTEKGKDVELRCDPISGHTALYWYRQSLGQGLEFLIYFQGNSAPDKSGLPSDRFSAERTGGSVSTLTIQRTQQEDSAVYLCASSPGGLAGGQEQYFGPGTRLTVT.

V is TRBV2 and J is TRBJ2-5; tentatively, D is TRBD1 or TRBD2 (5 bases each). The CDR3 sequence is 13 residues long. Trimming pared 5 bases from V and 5 bases from J, leaving 12 bases between. Germline assignment: CDR1 SNHLY and CDR2 FYNNEI. CDR3 nucleotides: TGTGCCAGCAGTCGGGGACGCCAGGAGACCCAGTACTTC. This encodes CASSRGRQETQYF. Looking up the rest from reference TRBV2 and TRBJ2-5 gives the full variable domain: EPEVTQTPSHQVTQMGQEVILRCVPISNHLYFYWYRQILGQKVEFLVSFYNNEISEKSEIFDDQFSVERPDGSNFTLKIRSTKLEDSAMYFCASSRGRQETQYFGPGTRLLVL.

The chain combines TRBV15 with TRBJ2-5, with a tentative D call TRBD2 (7 bases). V was trimmed by 7 bases and J by 2 bases, leaving 14 bases between them. The CDR3 has 14 amino acids. CDR1 and CDR2 from the germline V gene are LNHNV and YYDKDF (reference sequence). The DNA for the CDR3 is TGTGCCACCACTGGGGGGGCTGTACAAGAGACCCAGTACTTC. This sequence encodes CATTGGAVQETQYF.

The chain couples TRBV4-2 to TRBJ2-1, with 9 bases lining up with TRBD2. Trimming took 0 bases from V and 10 from J; bases not matched to a gene: 7. From germline, CDR1 is LGHNA and CDR2 YNFKEQ. The CDR3 is 15 residues long. CDR3 in amino acids: CASSQEGRLAGEQFF. The CDR3 DNA sequence: TGTGCCAGCAGCCAAGAAGGCCGGCTAGCGGGAGAGCAGTTCTTC.

The chain uses TRBV5-1 and TRBJ1-5; 9 nucleotides match TRBD1. Per germline, CDR1 SGHRS and CDR2 YFSETQ. The CDR3 loop spans 13 amino acids. The trim removed 4 bases at V and 6 bases at J, leaving 2 bases unmatched. The CDR3 DNA follows: TGCGCCAGCAGCCCGGACAGGGGTCAGCCCCAGCATTTT. Its translation is CASSPDRGQPQHF.

V gene TRBV7-2 combines with J gene TRBJ2-1, with a tentative D call TRBD1 (5 bases). CDR1 is SGHTA, CDR2 FQGNSA, per germline. Trimming pared 3 bases from V and 0 bases from J, leaving 9 bases between. The CDR3 spans 15 residues. The CDR3 loop is CASSLAGNSYNEQFF. In DNA, the CDR3 is TGTGCCAGCAGCTTGGCAGGGAACTCCTACAATGAGCAGTTCTTC.

The chain is built from TRBV7-2 and TRBJ2-7; D remains ambiguous. The CDR3 length is 15 residues. The germline V gene has CDR1 SGHTA and CDR2 FQGNSA. Trimming stripped 2 bases from V and 2 bases from J, with 13 bases between. The CDR3 sequence is CASSLMRRMTYEQYF. The CDR3, as DNA: TGTGCCAGCAGCTTAATGAGGCGAATGACCTACGAGCAGTACTTC.

This clone was counted once. The chain uses TRBV14 and TRBJ2-1, with D perhaps matching TRBD2 (6 bases). This CDR3 comprises 15 residues. Germline loops: CDR1 SGHDN, CDR2 FVKESK. The V end lost 4 bases, the J end lost 4 bases, and 14 bases lay between the germline ends. The CDR3 DNA reads as TGTGCCAGCAGCCCCATCGGGAGTACGTACAATGAGCAGTTCTTC. This sequence encodes CASSPIGSTYNEQFF.

V gene TRBV7-3 combines with J gene TRBJ2-3, with 9 bases lining up with TRBD2. The junction had 4 bases not matched to a gene; V was cut back by 5 bases and J by 4 bases. The CDR3 length is 14 residues. In germline, CDR1 is SGHTA, CDR2 FQGTGA. CDR3 nucleotide sequence: TGTGCCAGCAGCCTCCGACTAGCGGCAGATACGCAGTATTTT. Translating gives CASSLRLAADTQYF.

This clone was picked up many times. This chain links TRBV28 with TRBJ1-5, with D perhaps matching TRBD1 (5 bases). Germline lookup yields CDR1 MDHEN and CDR2 SYDVKM. CDR3 length: 15 amino acids. Trimming left V 6 bases short and J 7 bases short, with 19 bases between. In DNA form, the CDR3 reads TGTGCCAGCAGAGCCCAAAACAGGTTCGGGCAGCCCCAGCATTTT. This encodes CASRAQNRFGQPQHF.

V and J are TRBV7-2 and TRBJ2-5; D remains unclear. Trimming took off 1 base at V and 2 bases at J, with 11 bases between the two ends. From germline, CDR1 is SGHTA and CDR2 FQGNSA. This CDR3 is 15 amino acids long. The CDR3: CASSLGSANQETQYF. The CDR3 coding sequence is TGTGCCAGCAGCTTAGGGTCTGCGAATCAAGAGACCCAGTACTTC.

Turning to this clone: This sample also contains other DNA sequences that code for the same CDR3. CDR3 sequence: CASSLGSPYNEQFF. In DNA, the CDR3 is TGCGCCAGCAGCTTGGGGAGTCCCTACAATGAGCAGTTCTTC. J is TRBJ2-1 and V is TRBV5-1; no definite D call. The CDR3 consists of 14 residues. The V gene lost 0 bases and the J gene lost 2 bases, with 6 bases spanning the gap. Germline CDR1 is SGHRS and CDR2 is YFSETQ.